These 30 T cell receptor beta chains share one sample of origin, sequenced in a study of response to subunit inactivated influenza vaccine. TCRdb recomputed calls from the RT-PCR reads with MiXCR, one row per CDR3 protein. This sample has about 180,000 distinct CDR3 sequences, with roughly 8.7% found just once. Material: non-naive T cells sorted from PBMCs, obtained on the day of vaccination. The receptors shown here come from a man aged 45-65 years who received an inactivated influenza vaccine.

This chain connects TRBV4-3 to TRBJ2-7; D is unclear. Germline lookup yields CDR1 LGHNA and CDR2 YSLEER. V lost 1 base, J lost 6 bases, and 19 bases lay in between. The CDR3 consists of 16 residues. The CDR3 DNA reads as TGCGCCAGCAGCCAAGGCCCCATGAATGAAGGGCGCGAGCAGTACTTC. Its protein product is CASSQGPMNEGREQYF.

This clonotype came up a few times. The chain joins TRBV4-2 to TRBJ1-2; the D gene is possibly TRBD1 (6 bases). V lost 1 base to trimming and J lost 6 bases, with 15 bases between them. Germline V gene data show CDR1 as LGHNA and CDR2 as YNFKEQ. The CDR3 covers 15 residues. CDR3 sequence: CASSQVRRDTNGYTF. CDR3 nucleotides: TGTGCCAGCAGCCAAGTCCGCCGGGACACCAATGGCTACACCTTC.

This clonotype was seen many times. CDR3 coding DNA: TGTGCCATCAGTGACTTGCGAGGTTTCAACTATGGCTACACCTTC. The encoded protein is CAISDLRGFNYGYTF. This rearrangement joins TRBV10-3 to TRBJ1-2; D gene ambiguous. The germline V gene encodes CDR1 ENHRY and CDR2 SYGVKD. V lost 3 bases to trimming and J lost 2 bases, with 13 bases between them. This CDR3 has 15 amino acids.

This clonotype was seen a handful of times. This chain connects TRBV5-6 to TRBJ2-5; D possibly corresponds to TRBD2 (6 bases). The CDR3 runs 17 residues. Germline V gives CDR1 SGHDT, CDR2 YYEEEE. Trimming left V 1 base short and J 4 bases short, with 20 bases between. CDR3 residues: CASSLRLQGLGGETQYF. The CDR3 bases are TGTGCCAGCAGCTTGAGGCTCCAGGGATTGGGGGGAGAGACCCAGTACTTC.

The chain couples TRBV6-1 to TRBJ2-1, with 8 positions matching TRBD1. V shed 10 bases, J shed 2 bases, and the junction held 7 bases outside the gene matches. CDR3 length equals 14 residues. Germline values: CDR1 MNHNS, CDR2 SASEGT. The CDR3 nucleotides are TGTGCCACCACACGGACAGGGACCTACAATGAGCAGTTCTTC. This sequence encodes CATTRTGTYNEQFF.

About this clonotype itself: A much bigger clone sits one base away, suggesting this may be a read error. The chain couples TRBV7-9 to TRBJ2-7; D gene uncertain. Trimming took off 5 bases at V and 6 bases at J, with 11 bases between the two ends. CDR1 is SEHNR, CDR2 FQNEAQ, per germline (reference sequence). The CDR3 extends over 12 amino acids. CDR3 sequence (DNA): TGTGCCAGCAGCCTGGGGATGGTCGAGCAGTACTTC. Amino acid sequence: CASSLGMVEQYF.

This clonotype showed up just a few times. The gene calls are TRBV6-5 and TRBJ1-2; 8 nucleotides align to TRBD1. The germline gives CDR1 MNHEY, CDR2 SVGAGI. This CDR3 contains 16 residues. V lost 5 bases and J lost 6; bases outside the gene matches: 14. In nucleotides, the CDR3 is TGTGCCAGCAGTACTGCTGCGACAGGACAGGGTCATGGCTACACCTTC. It yields the protein CASSTAATGQGHGYTF.

This clonotype was seen only a few times. The chain carries TRBV29-1 and TRBJ2-1; 10 bases map to TRBD2. In germline, CDR1 is SQVTM, CDR2 ANQGSEA. The CDR3 runs to 19 residues. The trim removed 8 bases at V and 0 bases at J, leaving 19 bases unmatched. CDR3: CSPKVLAGDGSSSYNEQFF. CDR3 nucleotide sequence: TGCAGCCCAAAGGTTCTAGCGGGAGACGGATCGAGCTCCTACAATGAGCAGTTCTTC.

The chain is built from TRBV11-2 and TRBJ2-5, with D possibly TRBD2 on 5 matching bases. In germline, CDR1 is SGHAT, CDR2 FQNNGV. The CDR3 is 13 amino acids. V lost 4 bases and J 9 bases, leaving 15 bases between the germline ends. The CDR3 loop reads CASSSRVSGAQYF. CDR3 coding DNA: TGTGCCAGCAGCTCCCGGGTCTCCGGGGCCCAGTACTTC.

This clonotype was detected ten times or more. The chain carries TRBV20-1 and TRBJ2-5; either TRBD1 or TRBD2 may supply D (5 bases each). Trimming shortened V by 1 base and J by 5 bases, and 14 bases separated the two germline ends. Germline V gene sequence: CDR1 DFQATT, CDR2 SNEGSKA (reference sequence). The CDR3 has 14 amino acids. The CDR3 loop reads CSARVWGSLETQYF. DNA for the CDR3: TGCAGTGCTAGAGTTTGGGGGAGTCTGGAGACCCAGTACTTC.

This clonotype was seen a few times. The chain uses TRBV12-3 or TRBV12-4 and TRBJ2-5; TRBD1 might be the D (6 bases). CDR3 length: 15 amino acids. V dropped 6 bases and J dropped 2 bases, with 16 bases sitting between them. CDR3 residues: CASSPWGPSQETQYF. Here the CDR3 DNA reads TGTGCCAGCAGCCCCTGGGGGCCCTCACAAGAGACCCAGTACTTC.

This clonotype was counted a few times. The gene calls are TRBV7-9 and TRBJ1-1; D is possibly TRBD1 (6 bases). The CDR3 loop spans 15 amino acids. V shed 1 base and J shed 0 bases, with 9 bases lying between them. CDR1 and CDR2 from the germline V gene are SEHNR and FQNEAQ (reference sequence). This chain's CDR3 is CASSLGGGLNTEAFF. For the CDR3, the DNA is TGTGCCAGCAGCTTAGGTGGGGGCCTGAACACTGAAGCTTTCTTT.

The chain carries TRBV7-2 and TRBJ2-5; a possible D gene is TRBD1 (6 bases). The length of the CDR3 is 15 residues. CDR1 and CDR2 from the germline V gene are SGHTA and FQGNSA. The germline V and J ends were trimmed by 5 bases and 1 base, with 14 bases remaining between them. This CDR3 is CASSPRVGGQETQYF. CDR3 nucleotides: TGTGCCAGCAGCCCCCGGGTAGGGGGCCAAGAGACCCAGTACTTC.

Here the CDR3 reads CSVDTGAANYGYTF. For the CDR3, the DNA is TGCAGCGTTGATACGGGGGCAGCCAACTATGGCTACACCTTC. The gene calls are TRBV29-1 and TRBJ1-2; a weak D match, TRBD1 (6 bases). The V and J ends lost 3 bases and 2 bases respectively, with 13 bases between them. The CDR3 is 14 amino acids. Germline V gene sequence: CDR1 SQVTM, CDR2 ANQGSEA.

This clonotype was counted between two and nine times. The CDR3 DNA sequence: TGTGCCAGCAGTTTCTTGGGGACAGAGAGTGAAAAACTGTTTTTT. Translation: CASSFLGTESEKLFF. V usage is TRBV12-3 or TRBV12-4 and J usage is TRBJ1-4; 7 bases are shared with TRBD1. V trimming: 3 bases; J trimming: 7 bases; junction bases outside the gene matches: 8. CDR3 length equals 15 residues.

Ten or more counts support this clonotype. The chain is built from TRBV28 and TRBJ2-7, with D possibly being TRBD1 or TRBD2 (5 bases each). V shed 2 bases and J shed 7 bases, with 9 bases lying between them. In germline, CDR1 is MDHEN, CDR2 SYDVKM. This CDR3 has 12 residues. CDR3 residues: CASSLGGREQYF. In DNA form, the CDR3 reads TGTGCCAGCAGTTTAGGGGGACGAGAGCAGTACTTC. Looking up the rest from reference TRBV28 and TRBJ2-7 gives the full variable domain: DVKVTQSSRYLVKRTGEKVFLECVQDMDHENMFWYRQDPGLGLRLIYFSYDVKMKEKGDIPEGYSVSREKKERFSLILESASTNQTSMYLCASSLGGREQYFGPGTRLTVT.

This clonotype was detected ten times or more. The chain links TRBV7-8 to TRBJ2-7; D might be TRBD2 (5 bases). Germline V gene data show CDR1 as SGHVS and CDR2 as FQNEAQ. Trimming shortened V by 0 bases and J by 0 bases, and 12 bases separated the two germline ends. The CDR3 spans 16 residues. The CDR3 is CASSLAGGSISYEQYF. CDR3 nucleotide sequence: TGTGCCAGCAGCTTAGCGGGTGGGAGCATCTCCTACGAGCAGTACTTC.

This clonotype was counted a few times. The chain uses TRBV14 and TRBJ2-4; TRBD2 might be the D (6 bases). From germline, CDR1 is SGHDN and CDR2 FVKESK. Between the trimmed V and J ends, which lost 0 bases and 9 bases, there was a span of 9 bases. This CDR3 is 13 amino acids long. DNA for the CDR3: TGTGCCAGCAGCCAAGATCTGGGGGGCATTCAGTACTTC. This gives the protein CASSQDLGGIQYF.

V usage is TRBV10-3 and J usage is TRBJ2-1; TRBD1 matches at 9 bases. CDR1 ENHRY and CDR2 SYGVKD come from the germline V gene. V dropped 2 bases and J dropped 4; count of bases not matched to a gene: 3. The CDR3 is 15 residues long. The CDR3 reads CAISEEGTGYNEQFF. In nucleotides, the CDR3 is TGTGCCATCAGTGAGGAGGGGACAGGGTACAATGAGCAGTTCTTC.

The chain carries TRBV19 and TRBJ1-1; no clear D gene. The V gene's germline CDR1 is LNHDA and CDR2 SQIVND (reference sequence). V was clipped by 4 bases and J by 5 bases, with 17 bases between them. The CDR3 is 15 residues long. The CDR3 loop reads CASSTRGRGETEAFF. For the CDR3, the DNA is TGTGCCAGTAGTACGCGCGGGCGCGGAGAAACTGAAGCTTTCTTT. The full variable domain, with the rest looked up from reference TRBV19 and TRBJ1-1, is DGGITQSPKYLFRKEGQNVTLSCEQNLNHDAMYWYRQDPGQGLRLIYYSQIVNDFQKGDIAEGYSVSREKKESFPLTVTSAQKNPTAFYLCASSTRGRGETEAFFGQGTRLTVV.

This clonotype was counted only a few times. The chain links TRBV15 to TRBJ1-5; D might be TRBD1 (5 bases). Per germline, CDR1 LNHNV and CDR2 YYDKDF (reference sequence). The CDR3 is 14 residues long. Trimming removed 5 bases from V and 6 bases from J, with 14 bases in between. This CDR3 reads CATSGGTPGQPQHF. The CDR3, as DNA: TGTGCCACCAGCGGCGGGACCCCAGGTCAGCCCCAGCATTTT.

The gene calls are TRBV7-2 and TRBJ1-5; D is ambiguous. The CDR3 contains 16 residues. Trimming shortened V by 1 base and J by 0 bases, and 10 bases separated the two germline ends. In germline, CDR1 is SGHTA, CDR2 FQGNSA. CDR3 region: CASSLVSGNSNQPQHF. CDR3 coding DNA: TGTGCCAGCAGCTTAGTATCGGGAAATAGCAATCAGCCCCAGCATTTT.

V is TRBV28 and J is TRBJ1-6; 7 bases are a match to TRBD1. The germline V gene encodes CDR1 MDHEN and CDR2 SYDVKM. The CDR3 has 16 amino acids. V lost 5 bases to trimming and J lost 8 bases; unmatched junction nucleotides: 12. CDR3 in amino acids: CASSPTTDRTHSPLHF. CDR3 bases: TGTGCCAGCAGTCCAACCACGGACAGGACACATTCACCCCTCCACTTT. The variable domain in full, with the rest retrieved from reference TRBV28 and TRBJ1-6, is DVKVTQSSRYLVKRTGEKVFLECVQDMDHENMFWYRQDPGLGLRLIYFSYDVKMKEKGDIPEGYSVSREKKERFSLILESASTNQTSMYLCASSPTTDRTHSPLHFGNGTRLTVT.

The chain uses TRBV13 and TRBJ1-4, with D perhaps matching TRBD1 (5 bases). Germline CDR1 and CDR2: PRHDT and FYEKMQ (reference sequence). The CDR3 runs 14 residues. V was clipped by 7 bases and J by 6 bases, with 15 bases between them. The DNA of the CDR3 is TGTGCCAGCACCCTTGGAGGGGCACATGAAAAACTGTTTTTT. Its protein product is CASTLGGAHEKLFF.

This clonotype occurred many times. The chain's CDR3 is CASSGDRNNEQFF. The DNA for the CDR3 is TGCGCCAGCAGCGGAGACAGAAACAATGAGCAGTTCTTC. The gene calls are TRBV5-1 and TRBJ2-1; a weak D match, TRBD1 (5 bases). The CDR3 has 13 residues. CDR1 and CDR2 from the germline V gene are SGHRS and YFSETQ. V was clipped by 4 bases and J by 5 bases, with 10 bases between them.

In this sample, this clonotype turned up many times. The chain links TRBV12-3 or TRBV12-4 to TRBJ2-1; no firm D call. Trimming shortened V by 3 bases and J by 14 bases, and 26 bases separated the two germline ends. The CDR3 length is 16 residues. The CDR3 DNA reads TGTGCCAGCAGTTTGAGTTGGCCCGTAGACTCGCCGCGAGAGTTCTTC. Residues: CASSLSWPVDSPREFF.

The chain uses TRBV18 and TRBJ1-5; the D is unclear. Germline-derived CDR1 and CDR2 are KGHSH and LQKENI. V gave up 3 bases and J gave up 0 bases, with 9 bases separating them. The CDR3 has 15 residues. Here the CDR3 DNA reads TGTGCCAGCTCACCTAGCGGGTATAGCAATCAGCCCCAGCATTTT. The encoded protein is CASSPSGYSNQPQHF.

The chain employs TRBV5-1 and TRBJ1-1; 7 bases match TRBD1. Germline CDR1 reads SGHRS; CDR2 reads YFSETQ. V shed 4 bases and J 4 bases; nucleotides not matched to a gene: 7. This CDR3 is built from 14 residues. CDR3 loop: CASSPGTAATEAFF. CDR3 DNA sequence: TGCGCCAGCAGCCCAGGGACAGCAGCCACTGAAGCTTTCTTT.

This clonotype showed up many times. The CDR3 loop is CASGWGSLGEEQYF. DNA of the CDR3: TGTGCCAGCGGTTGGGGGTCTCTCGGAGAGGAGCAGTACTTC. The chain employs TRBV28 and TRBJ2-7; either TRBD1 or TRBD2 may supply D (5 bases each). CDR1 is MDHEN and CDR2 is SYDVKM in the germline V gene. Trimming cost V 8 bases and J 7 bases, with 21 bases left between them. CDR3 size: 14 residues.

This clonotype was recorded at least ten times. The V and J genes are TRBV15 and TRBJ2-3; no definite D call. Germline CDR1 reads LNHNV; CDR2 reads YYDKDF (reference sequence). The CDR3 consists of 14 residues. The ends were cut back, 1 base at V and 2 bases at J, with 7 bases in the middle. CDR3: CATSRVPVTDTQYF. The CDR3 region has the DNA TGTGCCACCAGCAGAGTCCCGGTCACAGATACGCAGTATTTT.